The source of this TCR beta chain is a study of response to subunit inactivated influenza vaccine. The table lists this clonotype with many counts. V lost 2 bases and J 4 bases, leaving 12 bases between the germline ends. CDR3 length: 14 amino acids. Using its own MiXCR run on the RT-PCR reads, TCRdb lists one record per CDR3 protein. The table records around 580,000 distinct CDR3 sequences, around 15% of them present only once. The input for sequencing was PBMCs from blood, taken roughly 12 days after vaccination. The sequence was obtained from a man aged 50-60 years who received an inactivated influenza vaccine. The chain is built from TRBV12-3 or TRBV12-4 and TRBJ2-7, with a tentative D call TRBD2 (6 bases). In nucleotides, the CDR3 is TGTGCCAGCAGTTTAACTGGGAGCGGGTACGAGCAGTACTTC. Translating gives CASSLTGSGYEQYF.